A selection of T cell receptor beta chains follows, all from one sample in a study of post-analysis software for immune sequencing data. MiXCR, applied by TCRdb to the PCR reads, yields one record per CDR3 protein. The sample lists roughly 200,000 distinct CDR3 sequences, 29% occurring once. Sequencing used blood. The source of these receptors is a girl under 18 with multiple sclerosis. The CDR3 runs from the conserved cysteine through the conserved F or W. The D gene is left open where the match is weak. Some rows mark clone size as missing; the rest say once, few, many or name a class of expanded clone.

TRBJ1-1,TRBV20-1,few,NA,TGCAGTGCTAGAGACCCCCGGGGGTGGAACACTGAAGCTTTCTTT,CSARDPRGWNTEAFF
TRBJ2-1,TRBV28,NA,TRBD1,TGTGCCAGCAGCACCCCGGACAGGGGGGATGCCTACGAGCAGTTCTTC,CASSTPDRGDAYEQFF
TRBJ2-1,TRBV6-2/TRBV6-3,many,TRBD2,TGTGCCAGCTTACTAGCGGGCTACAATGAGCAGTTCTTC,CASLLAGYNEQFF
TRBJ2-3,TRBV3-1,few,NA,TGTGCCAGCAGCCGAATGGCAGATACGCAGTATTTT,CASSRMADTQYF
TRBJ2-1,TRBV7-8,NA,TRBD2,TGTGCCAGCAGCCCTAGCGGGGCAGTGTACAATGAGCAGTTCTTC,CASSPSGAVYNEQFF
TRBJ1-1,TRBV3-1,NA,NA,TGTGCCAGCAGCCCCGGATTCAATCTCGGGGGGATGAACACTGAAGCTTTCTTT,CASSPGFNLGGMNTEAFF
TRBJ2-3,TRBV6-6,NA,TRBD1,TGTGCCAGCAGTTACTCCGACAGGGAGCCGCAGTATTTT,CASSYSDREPQYF
TRBJ1-5,TRBV5-1,few,NA,TGCGCCAGCAGCTTGGAGGGGGGAAATAGCAATCAGCCCCAGCATTTT,CASSLEGGNSNQPQHF
TRBJ1-5,TRBV28,NA,NA,TGTGCCAGCAGTATTGACGGGGGGGGTTATCAGCCCCAGCATTTT,CASSIDGGGYQPQHF
TRBJ2-5,TRBV25-1,many,TRBD1,TGTGCCAGCAGTGATAGGGACAGGGGGCAGCGAGAGACCCAGTACTTC,CASSDRDRGQRETQYF
TRBJ2-7,TRBV29-1,many,NA,TGCAGCGTTGAAGATGGGGGCTACGAGCAGTACTTC,CSVEDGGYEQYF
TRBJ1-2,TRBV28,NA,TRBD1,TGTGCCAGCAAGGGGACAGATCCTTATGGCTACACCTTC,CASKGTDPYGYTF
TRBJ1-4,TRBV5-1,NA,NA,TGCGCCAGCAGTCACGCCCGGGACTCTCATGAAAAACTGTTTTTT,CASSHARDSHEKLFF
TRBJ2-7,TRBV6-5,many,TRBD1,TGTGCCAGCAGTTACTCGACAGGGATACAGTACTTC,CASSYSTGIQYF
TRBJ2-7,TRBV6-1,many,TRBD1,TGTGCCAGCAACGACAGGGGGTTCTCCTACGAGCAGTACTTC,CASNDRGFSYEQYF
TRBJ2-1,TRBV20-1,many,NA,TGCAGTGCTAGGGAAGATGGTAGTGGTCCCTCCTACAATGAGCAGTTCTTC,CSAREDGSGPSYNEQFF
TRBJ2-1,TRBV29-1,many,NA,TGCAGCGTAAGGACAGCATACAATGAGCAGTTCTTC,CSVRTAYNEQFF
TRBJ1-2,TRBV27,many,NA,TGTGCCAGCAGCGCGGAGCCTAACTATGGCTACACCTTC,CASSAEPNYGYTF
TRBJ2-3,TRBV7-3,many,NA,TGTGCCAGCAGCTCCCTCGGGGGAAGCACAGATACGCAGTATTTT,CASSSLGGSTDTQYF
TRBJ2-1,TRBV20-1,few,TRBD2,TGCAGTGCCCAGGGACTAGCCATCTACAATGAGCAGTTCTTC,CSAQGLAIYNEQFF
TRBJ2-7,TRBV20-1,many,NA,TGCAGTGCTAGACGGGACATGACCTACGAGCAGTACTTC,CSARRDMTYEQYF
TRBJ1-2,TRBV28,few,TRBD1,TGTGCCAGCAGTTTACAAGGGACAGGGGGCAACGGCTACACCTTC,CASSLQGTGGNGYTF
TRBJ2-1,TRBV20-1,many,TRBD2,TGCAGTGCTAGACGACTAGCGGGGGACTACAATGAGCAGTTCTTC,CSARRLAGDYNEQFF
TRBJ1-1,TRBV20-1,NA,TRBD1,TGCAGTGCTAGCGACACAGGGGGCACTGAAGCTTTCTTT,CSASDTGGTEAFF
TRBJ1-5,TRBV12-3/TRBV12-4,NA,NA,TGTGCCAGCCGAAGGGAAGTCGGGAATCAGCCCCAGCATTTT,CASRREVGNQPQHF
TRBJ2-7,TRBV27,NA,TRBD1,TGTGCCAGCAGTGGACAGGTAGGGTCCTACGAGCAGTACTTC,CASSGQVGSYEQYF
TRBJ2-3,TRBV4-2,many,TRBD2,TGTGCCAGCAGCCAAGATCATGGCGGGGGGCCGCCCCCCTCGACAGATACGCAGTATTTT,CASSQDHGGGPPPSTDTQYF
TRBJ1-2,TRBV10-3,many,NA,TGTGCCATCAGTGACCCCGGGCTAGGGGGGAACTATGGCTACACCTTC,CAISDPGLGGNYGYTF
TRBJ1-2,TRBV7-9,few,NA,TGTGCCAGCAGCTTAGCCGACAGTAGAGGAGGGTACACCTTC,CASSLADSRGGYTF
TRBJ2-1,TRBV5-1,few,TRBD2,TGCGCCAGCAGCTCGGGGGGACTAGCGGGAGGGACCGAGCAGTTCTTC,CASSSGGLAGGTEQFF
TRBJ2-1,TRBV20-1,NA,TRBD2,TGCAGTGCTAGAGTAGGGACTAGCTCCTACAATGAGCAGTTCTTC,CSARVGTSSYNEQFF
TRBJ2-2,TRBV7-8,NA,TRBD2,TGTGCCAGCAGCGGGACTAGCGGGAGTCAGGCCGGGGAGCGGTTTTTT,CASSGTSGSQAGERFF
TRBJ2-1,TRBV5-1,many,NA,TGCGCCAGCAGCTTCGAAGCCTACAATGAGCAGTTCTTC,CASSFEAYNEQFF
TRBJ2-7,TRBV3-1,many,NA,TGTGCCAGCAGCCAAGATTTACAGCTCTACGAGCAGTACTTC,CASSQDLQLYEQYF
TRBJ1-6,TRBV28,NA,NA,TGTGCCAGCAGACCCAGGGGTGGAAATTCACCCCTCCACTTT,CASRPRGGNSPLHF
TRBJ1-5,TRBV12-3/TRBV12-4,NA,TRBD1,TGTGCCAGCCAGTTTTCAGGGGGTACGGGCAATCAGCCCCAGCATTTT,CASQFSGGTGNQPQHF
TRBJ2-7,TRBV20-1,many,TRBD2,TGCAGTGCGACAGGGCTAGCGGGAGGGACCAACCCTAACGAGCAGTACTTC,CSATGLAGGTNPNEQYF
TRBJ2-7,TRBV24-1,many,NA,TGTGCCACCAGTGAGAGGACTGGCTACGAGCAGTACTTC,CATSERTGYEQYF
TRBJ1-1,TRBV20-1,NA,NA,TGCAGTGCTAGACCAGACGGGAACACTGAAGCTTTCTTT,CSARPDGNTEAFF
TRBJ1-5,TRBV4-1,many,NA,TGCGCCAGCAGCCACAGACAGGACAATCAGCCCCAGCATTTT,CASSHRQDNQPQHF
TRBJ1-1,TRBV5-1,NA,NA,TGCGCCAGCAGCTTGGGCGGGGGGGACACTGAAGCTTTCTTT,CASSLGGGDTEAFF
TRBJ2-1,TRBV9,many,NA,TGTGCCAGCAGCCGCAACACAGAAAATGAGCAGTTCTTC,CASSRNTENEQFF